This T cell receptor beta chain comes out of a study of human T cells and chemical hapten exposure (TCRdb year 2021). General notes on the study: For sensitization, 2% DPC in acetone was applied to a roughly 2 cm by roughly 2 cm area of upper inner arm skin. Throughout the study period of roughly five months, patients also received therapeutic DPC doses to the scalp every week. Patch testing was done on the upper back using Finn chambers containing 0.01% DPC, and results were scored after 6 days according to International Contact Dermatitis Research Group standards. The mostly female patient cohort included alopecia areata with under or over 50% scalp involvement, alopecia totalis and alopecia universalis. The libraries were sequenced as a pool, and the TCR yield per sample differed mostly because of small variations in library volumes within the pool. Peripheral blood TCR repertoire changes were tracked in vivo in alopecia patients during primary and secondary sensitization to the hapten diphenylcyclopropenone (DPC). Blood was sampled from patients pre-sensitization (week 0) and at 2, 6 and about 24 weeks after DPC sensitization. Approximately 30 alopecia patients provided blood for TCR sequencing at one to four time points (pre-sensitization, 2, 6 and 24 weeks).

With regard to this clonotype: There is no known antigen for this receptor. Qualities for individual bases were not recorded, and no much larger clone is one base off.

Read against the paper, the sample's time point label means: patch test 2, 6 weeks after DPC sensitization. The sample's treatment or condition label is to be understood as: therapeutic diphenylcyclopropenone sensitization with weekly scalp DPC. Blood at each patch-test visit was drawn before the patch test was applied. Patients were eligible if aged 18 to 70, diagnosed with alopecia and judged suitable for DPC therapy, and pregnant patients were excluded. Total RNA was extracted from unfractionated whole blood that had been collected in Tempus Blood RNA tubes. V is shortened by 5 bases, J by 5 bases, and the region joining them spans 16 bases. From its cysteine to its phenylalanine, the CDR3 spans 14 amino acids. The only DNA kept is the CDR3, 42 bases in frame from the first base. CDR1 and CDR2 (SEHNR, FQNEAQ) derive from the germline V gene (reference sequence). The paper as a whole reports these results and caveats: Alopecia, a presumed autoimmune disease, was present in all patients, so the immune response of the patients might differ from that of healthy individuals. A positive correlation was found between the number of PT1 expanded TCRs and patch test score, with significance reached at thresholds 8, 16 and 32 but not 4. DPC sensitization did not change how many TCRs were above 1 in 1000 frequency, and no evidence was found of alterations in global repertoire structure. Expanded TCRs formed significantly more large CDR3 similarity clusters than pre-sensitization or healthy control sets, consistent with antigen-driven responses. After repeated subsampling, the strength of the expansion versus patch-test correlation and the threshold at which it became significant changed.

Library preparation employed RACE. TCRdb lists the instrument as NextSeq 500. During library preparation, unique molecular identifiers were attached to individual cDNA molecules so that TCRs could be counted in a quantitative, reproducible way. Both TCR alpha and TCR beta chains were sequenced from each blood RNA sample. Under the source paper's analysis protocol: Samples had a median of approximately 96,000 TCRs, with a range from 23,224 to 690,600. V, J and CDR3 annotation of the TCR reads was performed with the Decombinator software suite. For the PS versus PT1 abundance plots, all samples were subsampled to the same number of TCRs (28,000). TCRs were defined as expanded if absent before sensitization and observed at least eight times at the 2-week time point. Starting from the raw public reads, TCRdb applied fastp trimming at Q25, assembled clones with MiXCR and retained in-frame beta chains. One record per CDR3 amino acid sequence lists the most common genes and DNA. The authors' filters were not applied to this entry. For this sample the table gives about 82,000 distinct CDR3 sequences, of which about 10% were detected only once. The ten biggest clones cover around 5% of the sample.

Recombination joined TRBV7-9 with TRBJ2-7, with no confidently assigned D gene. The TCR was taken from a woman between 50 and 59 years old with alopecia areata. Some clones in this sample may be carry-over from other donors' samples. The material sequenced was whole blood, taken in connection with sensitization to the hapten diphenylcyclopropenone (DPC). Here the CDR3 is given as CASSLTTAIHEQYF. The DNA sequence is as follows: TGTGCCAGCAGCCTTACAACGGCCATCCACGAGCAGTACTTC.